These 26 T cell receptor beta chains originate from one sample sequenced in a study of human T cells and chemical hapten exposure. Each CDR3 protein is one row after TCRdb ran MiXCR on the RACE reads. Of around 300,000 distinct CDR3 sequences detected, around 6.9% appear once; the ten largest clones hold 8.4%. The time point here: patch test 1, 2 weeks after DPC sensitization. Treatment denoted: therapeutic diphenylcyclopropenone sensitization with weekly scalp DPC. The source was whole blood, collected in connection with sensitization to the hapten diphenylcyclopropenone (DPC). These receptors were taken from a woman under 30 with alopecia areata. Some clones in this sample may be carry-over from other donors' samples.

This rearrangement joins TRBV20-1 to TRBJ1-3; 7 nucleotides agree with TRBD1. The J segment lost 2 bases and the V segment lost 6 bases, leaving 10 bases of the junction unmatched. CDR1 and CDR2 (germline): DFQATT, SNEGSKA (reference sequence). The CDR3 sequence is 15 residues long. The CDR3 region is CSAVFRDSPGNTIYF. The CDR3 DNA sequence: TGCAGTGCCGTCTTCCGGGACAGTCCTGGAAACACCATATATTTT.

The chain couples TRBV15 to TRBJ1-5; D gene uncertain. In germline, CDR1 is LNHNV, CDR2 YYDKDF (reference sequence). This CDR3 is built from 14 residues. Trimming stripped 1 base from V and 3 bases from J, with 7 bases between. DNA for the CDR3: TGTGCCACCAGCAGAGGTCGGTCCAATCAGCCCCAGCATTTT. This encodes CATSRGRSNQPQHF.

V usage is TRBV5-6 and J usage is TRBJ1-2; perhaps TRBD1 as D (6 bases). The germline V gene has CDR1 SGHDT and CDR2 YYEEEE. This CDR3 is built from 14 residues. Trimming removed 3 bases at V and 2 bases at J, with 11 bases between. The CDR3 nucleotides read TGTGCCAGCAGCTATTGGGGGGGCAACTATGGCTACACCTTC. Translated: CASSYWGGNYGYTF.

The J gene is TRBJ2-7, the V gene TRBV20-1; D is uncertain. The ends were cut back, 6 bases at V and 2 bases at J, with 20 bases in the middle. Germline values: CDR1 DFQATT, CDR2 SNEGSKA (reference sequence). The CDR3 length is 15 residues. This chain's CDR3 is CSATESFAGTYEQYF. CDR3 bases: TGCAGTGCCACCGAATCATTCGCAGGAACCTACGAGCAGTACTTC.

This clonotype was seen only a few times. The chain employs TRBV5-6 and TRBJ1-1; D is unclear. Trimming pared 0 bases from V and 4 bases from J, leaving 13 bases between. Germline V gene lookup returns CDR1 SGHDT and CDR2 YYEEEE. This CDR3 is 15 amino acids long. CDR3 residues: CASSLVSGPGTEAFF. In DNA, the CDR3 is TGTGCCAGCAGCTTGGTTTCAGGCCCTGGCACTGAAGCTTTCTTT. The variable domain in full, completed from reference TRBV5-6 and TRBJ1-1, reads DAGVTQSPTHLIKTRGQQVTLRCSPKSGHDTVSWYQQALGQGPQFIFQYYEEEERQRGNFPDRFSGHQFPNYSSELNVNALLLGDSALYLCASSLVSGPGTEAFFGQGTRLTVV.

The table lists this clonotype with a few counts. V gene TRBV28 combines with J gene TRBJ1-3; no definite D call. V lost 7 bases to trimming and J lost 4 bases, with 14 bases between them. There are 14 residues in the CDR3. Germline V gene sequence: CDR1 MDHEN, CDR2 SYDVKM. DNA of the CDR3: TGTGCCAGCATTCCCCCCATCTCCGGAAACACCATATATTTT. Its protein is CASIPPISGNTIYF.

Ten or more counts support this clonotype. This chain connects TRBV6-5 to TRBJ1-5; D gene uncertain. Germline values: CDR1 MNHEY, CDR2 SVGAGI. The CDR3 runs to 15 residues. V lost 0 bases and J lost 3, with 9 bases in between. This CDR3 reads CASSYSAFPNQPQHF. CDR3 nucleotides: TGTGCCAGCAGTTACTCAGCGTTCCCCAATCAGCCCCAGCATTTT.

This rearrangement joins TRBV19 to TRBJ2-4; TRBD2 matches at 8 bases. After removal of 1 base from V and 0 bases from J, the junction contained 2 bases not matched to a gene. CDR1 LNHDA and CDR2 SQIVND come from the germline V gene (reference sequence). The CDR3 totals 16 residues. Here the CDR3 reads CASSIGGGIAKNIQYF. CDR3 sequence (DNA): TGTGCCAGTAGTATAGGCGGGGGGATAGCCAAAAACATTCAGTACTTC.

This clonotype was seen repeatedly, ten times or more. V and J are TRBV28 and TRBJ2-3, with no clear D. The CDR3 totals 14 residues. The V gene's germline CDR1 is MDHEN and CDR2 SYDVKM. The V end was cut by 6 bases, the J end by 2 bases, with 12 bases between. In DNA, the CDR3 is TGTGCCAGCAGCTCGTCTGTAGTCACAGATACGCAGTATTTT. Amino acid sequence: CASSSSVVTDTQYF.

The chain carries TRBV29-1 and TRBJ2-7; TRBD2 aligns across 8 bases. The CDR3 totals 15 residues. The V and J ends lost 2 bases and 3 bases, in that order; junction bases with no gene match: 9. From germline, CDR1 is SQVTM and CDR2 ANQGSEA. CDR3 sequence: CSVELGSGESYEQYF. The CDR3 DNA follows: TGCAGCGTTGAACTAGGTAGCGGGGAAAGCTACGAGCAGTACTTC.

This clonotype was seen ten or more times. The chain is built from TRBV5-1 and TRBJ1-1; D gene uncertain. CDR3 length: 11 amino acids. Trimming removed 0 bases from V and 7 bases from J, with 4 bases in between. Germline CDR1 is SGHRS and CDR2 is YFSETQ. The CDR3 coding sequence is TGCGCCAGCAGCTTGGCCGGTGAAGCTTTCTTT. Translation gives CASSLAGEAFF.

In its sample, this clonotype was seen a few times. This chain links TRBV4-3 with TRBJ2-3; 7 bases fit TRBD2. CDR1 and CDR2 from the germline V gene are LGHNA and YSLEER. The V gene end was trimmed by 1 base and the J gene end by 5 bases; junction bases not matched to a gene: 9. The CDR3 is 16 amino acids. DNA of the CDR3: TGCGCCAGCAGCCAAGGCCTAGCGGACCCCCGAGATACGCAGTATTTT. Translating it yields CASSQGLADPRDTQYF.

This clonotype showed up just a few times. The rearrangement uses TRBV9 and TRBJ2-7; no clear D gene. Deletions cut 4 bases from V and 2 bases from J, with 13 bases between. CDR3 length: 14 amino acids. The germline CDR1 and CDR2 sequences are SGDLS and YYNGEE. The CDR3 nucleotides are TGTGCCAGCAGCAAAACCCCTGGCCCCTACGAGCAGTACTTC. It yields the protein CASSKTPGPYEQYF.

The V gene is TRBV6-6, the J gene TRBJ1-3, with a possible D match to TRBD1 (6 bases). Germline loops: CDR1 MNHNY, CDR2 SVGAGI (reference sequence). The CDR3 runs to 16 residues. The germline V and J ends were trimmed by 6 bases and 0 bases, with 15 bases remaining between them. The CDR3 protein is CASRRRQVLSGNTIYF. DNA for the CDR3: TGTGCCAGCAGAAGACGACAGGTGCTCTCTGGAAACACCATATATTTT.

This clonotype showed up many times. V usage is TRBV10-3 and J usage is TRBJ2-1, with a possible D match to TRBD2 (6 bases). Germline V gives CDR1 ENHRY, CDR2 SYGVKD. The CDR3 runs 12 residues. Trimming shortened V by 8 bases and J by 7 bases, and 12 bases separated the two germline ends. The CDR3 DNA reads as TGTGCCATCGGGCTGCGGGGTAATGAGCAGTTCTTC. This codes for CAIGLRGNEQFF.

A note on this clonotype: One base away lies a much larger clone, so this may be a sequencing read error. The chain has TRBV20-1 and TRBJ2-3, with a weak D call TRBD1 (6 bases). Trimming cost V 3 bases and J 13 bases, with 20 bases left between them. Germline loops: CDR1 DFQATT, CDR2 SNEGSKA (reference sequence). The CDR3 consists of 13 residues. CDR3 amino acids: CSASPARDTRKYF. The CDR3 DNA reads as TGCAGTGCTAGTCCCGCGAGGGACACTAGGAAGTATTTT.

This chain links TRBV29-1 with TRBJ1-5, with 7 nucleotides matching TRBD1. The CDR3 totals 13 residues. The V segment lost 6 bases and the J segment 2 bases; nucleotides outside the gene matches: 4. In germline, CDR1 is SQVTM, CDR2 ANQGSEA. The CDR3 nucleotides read TGCAGCGTCCAGGGGGATGGCAATCAGCCCCAGCATTTT. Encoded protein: CSVQGDGNQPQHF.

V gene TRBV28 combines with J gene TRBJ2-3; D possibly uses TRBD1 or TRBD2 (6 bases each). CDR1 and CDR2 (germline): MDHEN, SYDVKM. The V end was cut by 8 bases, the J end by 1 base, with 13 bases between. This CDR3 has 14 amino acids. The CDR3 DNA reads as TGTGCCAGCTTCCCCCGGGGGCGCACAGATACGCAGTATTTT. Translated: CASFPRGRTDTQYF.

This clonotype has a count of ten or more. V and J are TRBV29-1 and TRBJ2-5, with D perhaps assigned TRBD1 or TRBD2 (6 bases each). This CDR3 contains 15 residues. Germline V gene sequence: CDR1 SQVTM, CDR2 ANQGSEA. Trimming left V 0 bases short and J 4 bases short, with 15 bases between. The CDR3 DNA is TGCAGCGTTGAAGATTATGGGGGGCCTGGAGAGACCCAGTACTTC. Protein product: CSVEDYGGPGETQYF.

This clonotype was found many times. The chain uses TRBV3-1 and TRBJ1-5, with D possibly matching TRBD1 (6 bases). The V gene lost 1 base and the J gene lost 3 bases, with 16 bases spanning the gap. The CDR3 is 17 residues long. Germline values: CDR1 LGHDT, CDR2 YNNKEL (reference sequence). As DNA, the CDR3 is TGTGCCAGCAGCCAAGGGGGGGGCCCCAGGAACAATCAGCCCCAGCATTTT. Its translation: CASSQGGGPRNNQPQHF.

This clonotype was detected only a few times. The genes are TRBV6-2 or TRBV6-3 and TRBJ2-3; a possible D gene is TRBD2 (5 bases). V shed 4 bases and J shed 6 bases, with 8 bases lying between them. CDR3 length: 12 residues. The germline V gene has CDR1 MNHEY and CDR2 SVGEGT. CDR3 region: CASSSSRDTQYF. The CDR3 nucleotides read TGTGCCAGCAGTTCTAGCCGTGATACGCAGTATTTT.

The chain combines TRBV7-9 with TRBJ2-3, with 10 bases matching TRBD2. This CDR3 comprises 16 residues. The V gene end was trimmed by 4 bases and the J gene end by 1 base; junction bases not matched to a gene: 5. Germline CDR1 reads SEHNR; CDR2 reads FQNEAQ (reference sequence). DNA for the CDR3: TGTGCCAGCAGCTCAAGAGGACTAGCGGGCACAGATACGCAGTATTTT. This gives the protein CASSSRGLAGTDTQYF.

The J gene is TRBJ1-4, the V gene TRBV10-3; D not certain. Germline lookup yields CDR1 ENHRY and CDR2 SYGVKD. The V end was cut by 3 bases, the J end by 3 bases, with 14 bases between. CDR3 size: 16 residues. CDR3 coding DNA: TGTGCCATCAGTGAAGTAATGAGGATTTCTAATGAAAAACTGTTTTTT. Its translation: CAISEVMRISNEKLFF.

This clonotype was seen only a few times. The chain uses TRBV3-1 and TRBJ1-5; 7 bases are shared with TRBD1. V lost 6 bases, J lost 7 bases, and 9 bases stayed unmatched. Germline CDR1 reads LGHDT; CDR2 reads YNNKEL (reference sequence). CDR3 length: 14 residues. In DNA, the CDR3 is TGTGCCAGCAGTCACAGCAGGGGACAGCAGCCCCAGCATTTT. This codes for CASSHSRGQQPQHF.

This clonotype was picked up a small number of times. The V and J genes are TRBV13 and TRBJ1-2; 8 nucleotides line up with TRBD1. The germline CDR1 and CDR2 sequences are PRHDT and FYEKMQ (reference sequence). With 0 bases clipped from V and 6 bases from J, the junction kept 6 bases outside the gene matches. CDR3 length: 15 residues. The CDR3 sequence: CASSLGAQGANGYTF. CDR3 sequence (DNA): TGTGCCAGCAGCTTAGGGGCCCAGGGGGCGAATGGCTACACCTTC. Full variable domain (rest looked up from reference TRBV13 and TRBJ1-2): AAGVIQSPRHLIKEKRETATLKCYPIPRHDTVYWYQQGPGQDPQFLISFYEKMQSDKGSIPDRFSAQQFSDYHSELNMSSLELGDSALYFCASSLGAQGANGYTFGSGTRLTVV.

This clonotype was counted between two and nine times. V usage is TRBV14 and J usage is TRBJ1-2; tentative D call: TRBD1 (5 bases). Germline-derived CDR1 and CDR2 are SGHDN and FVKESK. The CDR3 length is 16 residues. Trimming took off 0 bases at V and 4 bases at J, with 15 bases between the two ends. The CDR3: CASSQDRLGTPYGYTF. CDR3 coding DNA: TGTGCCAGCAGCCAAGATAGGTTGGGGACCCCCTATGGCTACACCTTC. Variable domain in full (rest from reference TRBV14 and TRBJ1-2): EAGVTQFPSHSVIEKGQTVTLRCDPISGHDNLYWYRRVMGKEIKFLLHFVKESKQDESGMPNNRFLAERTGGTYSTLKVQPAELEDSGVYFCASSQDRLGTPYGYTFGSGTRLTVV.